This record concerns one T cell receptor (beta chain) sequence. Its antigen is not yet known. No base qualities exist here, and no much larger clone lies one base off it. This record comes from a study of cytomegalovirus exposure and HLA in healthy donors (dated by TCRdb to about 2017). Regarding the research as a whole: An earlier analysis of approximately 640 of the donors reported 250 to 350 Gb of sequence data and 100 million to 140 million unique TCR beta sequences from 150 million to 200 million T cells. Using immunosequencing, the study profiled T cell repertoires from about 620 subjects and related those repertoires to cytomegalovirus serostatus. The study combined high-throughput TCR immunosequencing, statistical association of individual TCRs with disease status, and machine learning to predict cytomegalovirus infection status. Among some 410 genotyped donors of the cohort, an average of approximately 240,000 unique TCR beta nucleotide sequences were sequenced per donor, roughly 18% of them non-productive. A later analysis re-examined previously published TCR beta repertoires from roughly 720 donors and added high-resolution HLA genotyping to investigate patterns of TCR occurrence. HLA typing covered class I and class II loci at four-digit resolution. Among the approximately 400 genotyped donors, under 90% belonged to the genetic ancestry cluster associated with self-reported Caucasian donors. Along with the approximately 670-subject first cohort, a separate validation cohort of over a hundred different subjects was used. Typing coverage varied by locus: about 629-640 donors for A, B, C, DRB1 and DQB1; some 520 for DQA1; more than 600 for DPA1; roughly 470 for DPB1. Rather than using new phenotypic data, the later analysis identified candidate immune exposures from TCR beta sequences and from how often those sequences occurred across donors. About five DR-DQ haplotypes were treated as single units for association and clustering because of strong linkage in the cohort. A later genetic analysis used genome-wide SNP genotypes for about 55% of the 666 donors, treating that subset as a discovery cohort. An earlier analysis of a few hundred of the donors applied high-throughput TCR beta sequencing to assess whether each TCR beta V gene segment acted as functional or pseudogenic. The study was designed to test whether signatures of past pathogen exposure could be identified by cataloging public T cell receptors. All discovery cohort repertoires had been generated using a single sequencing platform. Alongside the repertoire data, information on donor age, sex, ethnicity and CMV serostatus was compiled. About 320 gigabases of sequencing data and 70 million to 100 million unique TCR sequences were included in an early release covering roughly 700 HLA-typed donors. The paper as a whole reports these results and caveats: HLA typing was unavailable for some donors at each locus, so association tests used only the typed subset. The earlier analysis of nearly 600 of the donors excluded approximately 17 rarely observed V segments, including chromosome 9 orphons, because counts were too low. In vitro tests confirmed that three of the cytomegalovirus-associated TCR beta chains recognize cytomegalovirus antigens. Strong co-occurrence of HLA alleles, especially DR and DQ, made assigning TCR associations to individual alleles difficult. Compared with equally common non-associated chains, HLA-associated TCR beta chains in a later analysis were more clonally expanded and had lower generation probabilities. In an earlier analysis of some 540 of the donors, most TCR beta V segments appeared in productive rearrangements about 87% or about 30% of the time, broadly matching IMGT annotations. In a later genetic analysis, a missense DCLRE1C variant was associated with V-gene and J-gene trimming of TCR beta chains, and the association was replicated in an independent cohort. A further reported finding was that TCR beta sequences accurately predicted the HLA-A and HLA-B alleles for most subjects in the first cohort. A later genetic analysis reported fewer N-insertions in productive TCRs among donors in an Asian-associated ancestry cluster than the 666-donor mean. Cytomegalovirus status was reported to be diagnosed by the classifier with high specificity and sensitivity in both the original and validation cohorts. The authors suggested that the approach could potentially be extended to other disease states and immunological phenotypes. Some IMGT-functional V segments, including TRBV6-2 and TRBV6-3, could not be distinguished by the 87-base-pair reads and were therefore excluded. Only TCR beta chains were sequenced in this cohort, and the absence of alpha or paired-chain data limited detectable features. CMV serostatus was the only immune exposure information available for the cohort. Linkage disequilibrium might explain the correlated functional status among segregating V segments, but an unknown experimental factor could not be ruled out. Several of the top co-occurrence clusters appeared to be linked to parvovirus B19, influenza, CMV and Epstein-Barr virus, according to a later analysis. Sequencing depth was assumed to be roughly uniform across donors in the presence/absence analyses, though that assumption may not hold. In the study, 164 TCR beta chains were listed as associated with cytomegalovirus. Specific HLA alleles were associated with over 15,000 TCR beta sequences at a false discovery rate of 0.05 in a later analysis. In a later analysis, most CMV-associated TCR beta chains were found to appear HLA-restricted, with HLA associations seemingly driven largely by CMV exposure. While some public TCRs were present in many individuals, most TCR sequences turned up only very rarely across donors. The sequencing pipeline was judged likely to have produced a cluster of highly shared sequence variants as a technical artifact. In a later analysis, TCR association rates were found to vary across HLA loci, with the most associated TCRs seen for DRB1 alleles and the fewest for HLA-C alleles.

The cohort comprised some 700 healthy bone marrow donors. Cohort members were all nominally healthy when sampled, although unrecorded immune exposures were likely present. The donor was CMV seropositive and belonged to the group of some 290 seropositive cohort members. Every donor gave a peripheral blood sample, and the peripheral blood mononuclear cells from that sample were used for TCR beta sequencing. Genomic DNA extraction from the blood cell samples was performed with the Qiagen DNeasy Blood Extraction Kit. Libraries were made using the immunoSEQ multiplex PCR assay. The multiplex PCR relied on a mix of 60 forward primers for TCR Vbeta segments and 13 reverse primers for TCR Jbeta segments. The CDR3 region of rearranged TCR beta genes was amplified from genomic DNA by a multiplex PCR assay. The Illumina HiSeq System was used to sequence the amplified TCR beta libraries as 87-base-pair reads. The authors processed their data as follows. A later analysis tallied roughly 78 million unique TCR beta chains across the 640 or so repertoires, and some 10 million of those chains were shared by two or more donors. A nearest-neighbor algorithm error-corrected the raw reads and collapsed the reads into unique sequences, merging closely related sequences to remove PCR and sequencing errors. V, D and J gene segments were assigned by aligning CDR3 sequences to IMGT reference sequences. For a sequence to be retained, a match of at least six nucleotides was required to both a V gene segment and a J gene segment. Rearrangements were classified as productive when the CDR3 lacked stop codons and remained in frame with V and J, and all other rearrangements were classified as non-productive. Following IMGT convention, CDR3 was defined as the stretch from the second conserved V-encoded cysteine up to the conserved J-encoded phenylalanine. In an earlier analysis of more than 550 of the donors, sequences lacking an unambiguous match to a single V gene segment were excluded. An earlier analysis of approximately 590 of the donors classified V segments as functional when productive rearrangements were above 56.7% and as segregating when the standard deviation between donors was above 5%. To diagnose cytomegalovirus status from the catalog of TCR beta chain sequences, a statistical classification framework was built. V and J gene assignment, in a later analysis, came from comparing TCR nucleotide sequences with IMGT/GENE-DB human TR gene sequences. In a later analysis, CDR3 sequences and most-parsimonious VDJ recombination scenarios were assigned using the TCRdist pipeline. In a later analysis, each TCR beta chain was defined by its CDR3 amino acid sequence together with its V-gene family, and reads lacking a unique V-gene family were excluded. To address suspected cross-contamination and a sequencing artifact, a later analysis removed approximately 590 highly shared, low-generation-probability nucleotide sequences. In a later analysis, a clonal expansion index was calculated for each public chain from normalized within-repertoire ranks of inferred template counts. In a later analysis, generation probabilities were computed with a VDJ recombination model fitted to out-of-frame rearrangements, and the resulting probabilities were checked against IGoR. In a later analysis, TCR-TCR, TCR-HLA and TCR-CMV co-occurrence was scored with hypergeometric tests, and a repertoire-size bias correction was applied to TCR pairs. To estimate false discovery rates, a later analysis permuted the HLA or CMV assignments 20 times. A later analysis grouped co-occurring TCRs with DBSCAN, adding TCRdist sequence similarity when clustering within HLA-allele-positive subsets. Repertoires with fewer than 30,000 or more than 120,000 public chains were left out of co-occurrence clustering, as were four to six repertoires with anomalous nucleotide sharing. TCRdb's version of the immuneACCESS table is confined to in-frame rearrangements and falls short of the full clone set. An unresolved V gene accounts for under half of the shortfall where checked; the remainder is of unknown origin. From that table come the V and J calls and clone size; the DNA was used to work out D and trimming. The sample data list about 190,000 clones, and around 85% of these were observed just once. The ten largest clones add up to 6.3% of the sample.

The CDR3 holds 17 amino acids from the cysteine to the phenylalanine. The read is trimmed to its CDR3 DNA, 51 bases read in frame from base 1. Reading the germline V gene gives CDR1 LGHNA and CDR2 YSLEER. Trimming takes 4 bases from V and 0 bases from J, and the germline ends sit 16 bases apart. This receptor was taken from a man in his forties in good health and CMV-seropositive. Sequencing was carried out using PBMCs. Recombination joined TRBV4-3 with TRBJ1-3; D gene: possibly TRBD1, on 5 matching bases. Read as DNA, the sequence is TGCGCCAGCAGCCCCCGCGGGGGGGGAAGCTCTGGAAACACCATATATTTT. It specifies CASSPRGGGSSGNTIYF.